This T cell receptor beta chain appears in the sequencing data of a study of blood T cell repertoires in COVID-19. Overall study: Researchers got acute and convalescent COVID-19 samples from the United States, Italy and Spain. In each case, the material was cDNA or gDNA derived from T cells, B-cell-depleted T cells, or PBMCs.

This CDR3 has 16 amino acids. Looked up from germline, CDR1 is SNHLY and CDR2 is FYNNEI. The V end lost 4 bases, the J end lost 5 bases, and 20 bases lay between the germline ends. It was during active infection that Seattle patients were enrolled and then longitudinally followed. Original handling: From reference gene primer amplification, estimates of nucleated cell counts were derived. Clones were read by immunoSEQ multiplex PCR, and TCRdb kept only the in-frame ones, dropping some. V and J calls and clone size are given by that table; D and trimming were obtained from the DNA. The repertoire holds roughly 180,000 clones, with approximately 85% as singletons.

Sequenced sample: peripheral blood. The J gene is TRBJ1-2, the V gene TRBV2; a weak D match, TRBD1 (6 bases). The clonotype comes from a woman aged 55-69 years with COVID-19, enrolled during active disease. CDR3 in amino acids: CASSARPTGTSYGYTF. CDR3 in DNA: TGTGCCAGCAGTGCTCGGCCGACAGGAACCTCTTATGGCTACACCTTC.